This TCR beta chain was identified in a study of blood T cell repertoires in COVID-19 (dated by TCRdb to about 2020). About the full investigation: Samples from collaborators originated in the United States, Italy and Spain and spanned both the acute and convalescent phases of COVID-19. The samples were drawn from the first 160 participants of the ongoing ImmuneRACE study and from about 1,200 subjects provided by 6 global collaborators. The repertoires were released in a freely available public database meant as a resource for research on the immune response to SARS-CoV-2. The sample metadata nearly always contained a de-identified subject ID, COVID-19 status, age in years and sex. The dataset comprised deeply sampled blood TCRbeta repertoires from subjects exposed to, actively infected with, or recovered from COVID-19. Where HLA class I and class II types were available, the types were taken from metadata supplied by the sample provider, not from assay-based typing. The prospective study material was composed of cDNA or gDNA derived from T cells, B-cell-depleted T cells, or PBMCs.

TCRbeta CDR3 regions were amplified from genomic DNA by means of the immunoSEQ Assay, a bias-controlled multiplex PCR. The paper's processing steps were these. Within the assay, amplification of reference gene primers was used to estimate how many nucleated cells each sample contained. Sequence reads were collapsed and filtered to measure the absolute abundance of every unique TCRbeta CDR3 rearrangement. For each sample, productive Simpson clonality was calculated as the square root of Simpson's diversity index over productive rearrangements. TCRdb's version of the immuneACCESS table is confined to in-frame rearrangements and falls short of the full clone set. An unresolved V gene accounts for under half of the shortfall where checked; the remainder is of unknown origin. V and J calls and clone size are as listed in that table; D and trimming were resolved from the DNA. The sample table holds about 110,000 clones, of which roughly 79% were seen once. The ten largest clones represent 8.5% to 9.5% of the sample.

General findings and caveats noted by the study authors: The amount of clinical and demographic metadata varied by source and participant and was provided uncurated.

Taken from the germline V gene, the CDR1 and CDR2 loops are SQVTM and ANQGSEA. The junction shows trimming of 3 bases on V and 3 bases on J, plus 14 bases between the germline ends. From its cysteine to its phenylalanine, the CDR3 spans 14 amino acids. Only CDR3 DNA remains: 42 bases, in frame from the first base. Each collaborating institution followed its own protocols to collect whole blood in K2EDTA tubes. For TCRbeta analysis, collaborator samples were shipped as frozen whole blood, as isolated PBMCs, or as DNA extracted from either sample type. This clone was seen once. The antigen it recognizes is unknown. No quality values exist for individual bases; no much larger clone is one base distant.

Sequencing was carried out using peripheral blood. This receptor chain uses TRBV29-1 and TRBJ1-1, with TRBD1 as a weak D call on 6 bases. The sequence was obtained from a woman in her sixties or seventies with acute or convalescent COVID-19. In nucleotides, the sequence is TGCAGCGTTGACTCCGACAGGAGTGACACTGAAGCTTTCTTT. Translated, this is CSVDSDRSDTEAFF.